These 18 T cell receptor beta chains were all obtained from the same sample, sequenced in a study of identical twins. TCRdb passed the 5' RACE reads through MiXCR, listing each CDR3 protein once. The sample holds 500,000 or so distinct CDR3 sequences, over 11% seen once. These data were likewise used in another study, on yellow fever vaccine responses in identical twins.

The sequencing input was CD4+ T cells sorted from blood. Source of these receptors: a woman aged 18-35 years in good health.

This clonotype was counted a few times. The V gene is TRBV5-1, the J gene TRBJ2-7; perhaps TRBD1 as D (6 bases). The V end was cut by 0 bases, the J end by 4 bases, with 14 bases between. This CDR3 has 15 amino acids. Per germline, CDR1 SGHRS and CDR2 YFSETQ. CDR3 in amino acids: CASSLVPGERYEQYF. Written as DNA, the CDR3 is TGCGCCAGCAGCTTGGTACCAGGGGAGAGGTACGAGCAGTACTTC.

This clonotype has only a few counts. The CDR3 protein is CASKSGGKETQYF. As DNA, the CDR3 is TGTGCCAGCAAAAGCGGGGGGAAAGAGACCCAGTACTTC. The chain uses TRBV2 and TRBJ2-5; 9 bases agree with TRBD2. In germline, CDR1 is SNHLY, CDR2 FYNNEI. V lost 7 bases to trimming and J lost 3 bases; unmatched junction nucleotides: 3. This CDR3 contains 13 residues.

V gene TRBV10-1 combines with J gene TRBJ2-7; 11 bases fit TRBD2. Germline CDR1 and CDR2: WNHNN and SYGVQD (reference sequence). Trimming at V came to 0 bases and at J to 6 bases, leaving 7 bases not matched to a gene. CDR3 length: 16 amino acids. This CDR3 is CASSESGTSGSSEQYF. CDR3 sequence (DNA): TGCGCCAGCAGTGAGTCGGGTACTAGCGGGAGTAGCGAGCAGTACTTC.

This clonotype has more than one count but fewer than ten. This chain uses TRBV18 with TRBJ2-3; TRBD2 aligns across 8 bases. J lost 2 bases, V lost 0 bases, and 7 bases had no gene match. The CDR3 loop spans 17 amino acids. CDR1 KGHSH and CDR2 LQKENI come from the germline V gene. CDR3 region: CASSPPKIAGTTDTQYF. CDR3 nucleotide sequence: TGTGCCAGCTCACCACCGAAGATAGCGGGGACCACAGATACGCAGTATTTT.

This sequence joins TRBV5-1 and TRBJ2-2; either TRBD1 or TRBD2 may supply D (5 bases each). V was shortened by 4 bases and J by 0 bases, with 13 bases between the two germline ends. The length of the CDR3 is 16 residues. Germline lookup yields CDR1 SGHRS and CDR2 YFSETQ. The DNA of the CDR3 is TGCGCCAGCAGCATAGAGGGGTCTCCGAACACCGGGGAGCTGTTTTTT. It encodes CASSIEGSPNTGELFF.

This clonotype has ten or more counts. The CDR3 DNA follows: TGTGCCAGCAGGGGAGAGACCCAGTACTTC. Its protein is CASRGETQYF. The chain is built from TRBV2 and TRBJ2-5; D is unresolved. Germline CDR1 and CDR2: SNHLY and FYNNEI. This CDR3 contains 10 residues. Trimming took 6 bases from V and 4 from J, leaving 3 bases between them.

This clonotype was seen a handful of times. The chain carries TRBV29-1 and TRBJ2-3, with 13 positions matching TRBD2. The CDR3 has 15 residues. Germline V lookup: CDR1 SQVTM, CDR2 ANQGSEA. The J segment lost 2 bases and the V segment lost 4 bases, leaving 3 bases of the junction unmatched. The CDR3 protein is CSVAGLAGPTDTQYF. As DNA, the CDR3 is TGCAGCGTTGCGGGACTAGCGGGACCCACAGATACGCAGTATTTT.

This clonotype was seen at least ten times. The chain uses TRBV28 and TRBJ2-7; a possible D gene is TRBD1 (6 bases). Germline assignment: CDR1 MDHEN and CDR2 SYDVKM. CDR3 length equals 15 residues. Trimming removed 6 bases from V and 3 bases from J, with 18 bases in between. This CDR3 reads CASRQGPAANYEQYF. The CDR3 nucleotides read TGTGCCAGCAGGCAGGGGCCGGCGGCGAACTACGAGCAGTACTTC. The complete variable domain, with remaining parts taken from reference TRBV28 and TRBJ2-7, reads DVKVTQSSRYLVKRTGEKVFLECVQDMDHENMFWYRQDPGLGLRLIYFSYDVKMKEKGDIPEGYSVSREKKERFSLILESASTNQTSMYLCASRQGPAANYEQYFGPGTRLTVT.

In the case of this clonotype: Since a much larger clone is just one base distant, this may be a read error. The chain has TRBV5-1 and TRBJ2-3, with 8 bases matching TRBD2. There are 15 residues in the CDR3. The germline V gene has CDR1 SGHRS and CDR2 YFSETQ. CDR3: CTSSSRAGEGVTQYF. The CDR3 bases are TGCACCAGCAGCTCCCGAGCGGGGGAAGGAGTTACGCAGTATTTT.

This clonotype showed up just a few times. V usage is TRBV25-1 and J usage is TRBJ2-7; 12 bases match TRBD2. The CDR3 is 15 amino acids. Germline CDR1 and CDR2: MGHDK and SYGVNS. The CDR3: CASGTSGPSSYEQYF. CDR3 bases: TGTGCTTCGGGGACTAGCGGGCCGAGCTCCTACGAGCAGTACTTC.

This chain uses TRBV5-1 with TRBJ1-2, with D unresolved. The CDR3 consists of 14 residues. The germline CDR1 and CDR2 sequences are SGHRS and YFSETQ. With 3 bases removed from V and 8 bases from J, the gap between germline ends came to 17 bases. The DNA for the CDR3 is TGCGCCAGCAGCTGGGGAGGAGAGTCGAGGGGCTACACCTTC. As protein: CASSWGGESRGYTF.

This clonotype was recorded at least ten times. V and J are TRBV7-8 and TRBJ1-1; 7 bases align to TRBD1. With V trimmed by 5 bases and J by 3 bases, 9 bases remained unmatched. The CDR3 loop spans 15 amino acids. CDR1 and CDR2 (germline): SGHVS, FQNEAQ. The CDR3 DNA reads TGTGCCAGCAGCGCGCTGGGACAGCCCTACACTGAAGCTTTCTTT. Translated, it gives CASSALGQPYTEAFF.

This clonotype occurred a few times. The chain employs TRBV29-1 and TRBJ2-1; D ambiguous. V was trimmed by 5 bases and J by 0 bases, leaving 5 bases between them. The V gene's germline CDR1 is SQVTM and CDR2 ANQGSEA. The CDR3 length is 12 residues. In nucleotides, the CDR3 is TGCAGCGTTTCAAGCTCCTACAATGAGCAGTTCTTC. Its protein is CSVSSSYNEQFF.

This clonotype was detected only a few times. The chain combines TRBV5-1 with TRBJ2-3, with 10 bases aligning to TRBD2. CDR3 length: 20 amino acids. Germline loops: CDR1 SGHRS, CDR2 YFSETQ. V trimming: 2 bases; J trimming: 0 bases; junction bases outside the gene matches: 15. The CDR3 loop is CASSFTPGTSAVPSTDTQYF. CDR3 DNA sequence: TGCGCCAGCAGCTTTACTCCCGGGACTAGCGCCGTTCCTAGCACAGATACGCAGTATTTT. Based on the CDR3 plus reference TRBV5-1 and TRBJ2-3, the full variable domain is KAGVTQTPRYLIKTRGQQVTLSCSPISGHRSVSWYQQTPGQGLQFLFEYFSETQRNKGNFPGRFSGRQFSNSRSEMNVSTLELGDSALYLCASSFTPGTSAVPSTDTQYFGPGTRLTVL.

The V gene is TRBV5-1, the J gene TRBJ1-5, with D possibly being TRBD1 (6 bases). The CDR3 has 14 residues. Trimming removed 0 bases from V and 4 bases from J, with 8 bases in between. Germline V gives CDR1 SGHRS, CDR2 YFSETQ. CDR3 loop: CASSLGQVNQPQHF. CDR3 nucleotides: TGCGCCAGCAGCTTGGGACAGGTAAATCAGCCCCAGCATTTT. Filled out from reference TRBV5-1 and TRBJ1-5, the complete variable domain reads KAGVTQTPRYLIKTRGQQVTLSCSPISGHRSVSWYQQTPGQGLQFLFEYFSETQRNKGNFPGRFSGRQFSNSRSEMNVSTLELGDSALYLCASSLGQVNQPQHFGDGTRLSIL.

The chain couples TRBV10-3 to TRBJ2-5; the match to TRBD1 covers 7 bases. Trimming took 2 bases from V and 2 from J; bases not matched to a gene: 8. This CDR3 is 16 amino acids long. The germline V gene encodes CDR1 ENHRY and CDR2 SYGVKD. The CDR3 DNA follows: TGTGCCATCAGTGAGGGTCCGGACAGGACTCAAGAGACCCAGTACTTC. It specifies CAISEGPDRTQETQYF.

There are many counts of this clonotype. The chain carries TRBV5-1 and TRBJ2-7; TRBD1 might be the D (6 bases). V was cut by 0 bases and J by 5 bases, with 15 bases left in between. Germline-derived CDR1 and CDR2 are SGHRS and YFSETQ. CDR3 length: 15 residues. DNA for the CDR3: TGCGCCAGCAGCTTGGCCCTAGGGGGTGGGGACGAGCAGTACTTC. Its protein is CASSLALGGGDEQYF.

This clonotype came up many times. The chain has TRBV2 and TRBJ2-7; no clear D. V lost 8 bases to trimming and J lost 6 bases, with 14 bases between them. Germline V gives CDR1 SNHLY, CDR2 FYNNEI. The length of the CDR3 is 12 residues. The CDR3 protein is CASSVSPAEQYF. CDR3 coding DNA: TGTGCCAGCTCAGTGTCTCCCGCCGAGCAGTACTTC.